This record covers a single TCR beta chain. The cohort's ophthalmopathy patients, a group with duration under 3 months, had a Clinical Activity Score of at least 3 and a NOSPECS grade of at least 4. TCR beta CDR3 sequences were amplified from RNA transcripts. TCR CDR3 underwent first-round RT-PCR with the HTBI primer set. In TCRdb, the multiplex PCR reads were re-called with MiXCR into one record per CDR3 protein. The data contain 350,000 to 400,000 distinct CDR3 sequences, about 18% of them seen just once; the ten biggest clones take up less than 45%. These data belong to a study of T cells in Graves' hyperthyroidism and ophthalmopathy. Trimming pared 0 bases from V and 0 bases from J, leaving 6 bases between. This CDR3 spans 14 amino acids. Looked up from germline, CDR1 is SGDLS and CDR2 is YYNGEE.

The V gene is TRBV9, the J gene TRBJ1-1; D unclear. Sequenced input: blood. The clonotype comes from a man aged 18 to 29 with Graves' ophthalmopathy. The CDR3 nucleotides read TGTGCCAGCAGCGTAGAAGTAGTGAACACTGAAGCTTTCTTT. This gives the protein CASSVEVVNTEAFF.